This TCR beta chain derives from a study of response to subunit inactivated influenza vaccine. TCRdb recomputed calls from the RT-PCR reads with MiXCR, one row per CDR3 protein. The table records more than 600,000 distinct CDR3 sequences, around a sixth of them present only once. The germline CDR1 and CDR2 sequences are SGHTA and FQGNSA. CDR3 size: 14 residues. Trimming left V 5 bases short and J 3 bases short, with 13 bases between. The rearrangement uses TRBV7-2 and TRBJ1-1; the D is unclear. The clonotype originates from a man between 50 and 59 years old who received an inactivated influenza vaccine. The sample in question was PBMCs from blood, obtained roughly 5 days after vaccination. CDR3 sequence reads: CASSPRWRDTEAFF. CDR3 sequence (DNA): TGTGCCAGCAGCCCCCGGTGGAGGGACACTGAAGCTTTCTTT.